This T cell receptor beta chain was profiled in a study of blood T cell repertoires in COVID-19. Study overall: COVID-19 samples from acute and convalescent phases originated in the United States, Italy and Spain. Nucleic acid was either cDNA or gDNA, and it came from T cells, B-cell-depleted T cells, or PBMCs.

Original analysis: Estimation of nucleated cell counts was performed using reference gene primer amplification. The protocol was immunoSEQ multiplex PCR, while the TCRdb copy is restricted to in-frame clones and leaves out a portion. V and J calls and clone size come straight from that table; D and trimming were deduced from the DNA. The data show about 71,000 clones, 89% seen once. Trimming took 2 bases from V and 3 from J, leaving 8 bases between them. The CDR3 covers 13 residues. Germline V gene sequence: CDR1 MNHNY, CDR2 SVGAGI (reference sequence). V gene TRBV6-6 combines with J gene TRBJ2-7; a weak D match, TRBD1 (6 bases). The material sequenced was peripheral blood. The TCR sequence derives from a man aged 50-60 years with active COVID-19. The CDR3 loop is CASSYPGVYEQYF. DNA for the CDR3: TGTGCCAGCAGTTACCCAGGGGTCTACGAGCAGTACTTC.